Below, 2 T cell receptor beta chains from the same sample are listed, as sequenced in a study of tumor-infiltrating lymphocytes in localized non-small cell lung cancer. Sequenced by immunoSEQ multiplex PCR; TCRdb stores in-frame clones only, minus some. This sample yields 10,000 to 15,000 clones, of which about 82% are seen a single time; more than 10% belongs to the top ten. Material for sequencing was uninvolved lung tissue not adjacent to the tumor. The receptors derive from a human donor with non-small cell lung cancer.

J is TRBJ1-2 and V is TRBV6-5, with D hard to call. V shed 4 bases and J shed 0 bases, with 9 bases lying between them. Germline V lookup: CDR1 MNHEY, CDR2 SVGAGI. The length of the CDR3 is 14 residues. The CDR3 loop reads CASSLRLANYGYTF. CDR3 DNA sequence: TGTGCCAGCAGTTTGAGATTAGCTAACTATGGCTACACCTTC.

This chain joins TRBV7-2 and TRBJ2-6; D is undetermined. This CDR3 is 19 amino acids long. Looked up from germline, CDR1 is SGHTA and CDR2 is FQGNSA. Deletions cut 5 bases from V and 1 base from J, with 21 bases between. In DNA form, the CDR3 reads TGTGCCAGCAGCGTCCGACCTAGTATCTTTGGGTCTGGGGCCAACGTCCTGACTTTC. Residues: CASSVRPSIFGSGANVLTF.